This TCR beta chain was observed in a study of PD-1 blockade in mismatch repair-deficient tumors. At the level of the study: All were previously treated, progressing patients with 12 mismatch repair-deficient cancer types. The study, taken as a whole, reports: Tumor-resident clones, often absent from pretreatment blood, expanded after pembrolizumab and then contracted.

Only in-frame clones appear in the TCRdb table, and some are missing; sequencing was by immunoSEQ multiplex PCR. The table includes approximately 110,000 clones, over 60% detected once. Mismatch repair deficiency was confirmed in all patients, by PCR or immunohistochemistry. TCR sequencing covered a few patients who responded to pembrolizumab. Concerning this clone: Its target is unknown.

J gave up 7 bases and V 3 bases, and 4 bases lay outside the gene matches. CDR3 length: 14 residues. From germline, CDR1 is SEHNR and CDR2 FQNEAQ (reference sequence). The material sequenced was peripheral blood, taken about 13 months after starting pembrolizumab. The chain is built from TRBV7-9 and TRBJ1-2; 11 positions match TRBD1. This TCR derives from an adult with mismatch repair-deficient cancer. This CDR3 reads CASSFPGQGVGYTF. The CDR3 DNA reads as TGTGCCAGCAGCTTTCCGGGACAGGGGGTTGGCTACACCTTC.